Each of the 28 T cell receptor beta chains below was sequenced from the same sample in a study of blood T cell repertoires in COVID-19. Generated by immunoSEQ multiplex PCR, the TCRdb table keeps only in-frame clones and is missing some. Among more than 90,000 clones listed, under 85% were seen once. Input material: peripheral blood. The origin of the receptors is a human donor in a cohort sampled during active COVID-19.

The CDR3 spells CASSLGTSREQFF. CDR3 DNA sequence: TGTGCCAGCAGTCTCGGGACAAGTCGGGAGCAGTTCTTC. This rearrangement joins TRBV12-3 or TRBV12-4 to TRBJ2-1; weak D call: TRBD1 (6 bases). Deletions cut 5 bases from V and 10 bases from J, with 15 bases between. CDR3 length: 13 amino acids.

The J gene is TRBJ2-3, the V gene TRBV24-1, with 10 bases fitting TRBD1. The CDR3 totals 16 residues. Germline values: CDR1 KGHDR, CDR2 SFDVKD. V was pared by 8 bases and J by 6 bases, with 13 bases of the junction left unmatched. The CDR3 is CATTAGDRGNMDTQYF. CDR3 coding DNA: TGTGCCACCACAGCGGGGGACAGGGGAAATATGGATACGCAGTATTTT.

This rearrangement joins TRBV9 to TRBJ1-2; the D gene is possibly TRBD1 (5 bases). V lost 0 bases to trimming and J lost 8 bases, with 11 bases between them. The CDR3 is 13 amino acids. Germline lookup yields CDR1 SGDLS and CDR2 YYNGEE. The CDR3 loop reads CASSVDQGRGYTF. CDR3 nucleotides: TGTGCCAGCAGCGTAGATCAGGGCCGGGGCTACACCTTC.

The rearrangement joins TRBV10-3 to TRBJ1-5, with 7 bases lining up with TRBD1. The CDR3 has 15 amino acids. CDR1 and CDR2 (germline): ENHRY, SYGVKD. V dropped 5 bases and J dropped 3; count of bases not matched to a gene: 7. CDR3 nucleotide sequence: TGTGCCATCAGTTCCGGGACAGAAGCCAATCAGCCCCAGCATTTT. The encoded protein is CAISSGTEANQPQHF.

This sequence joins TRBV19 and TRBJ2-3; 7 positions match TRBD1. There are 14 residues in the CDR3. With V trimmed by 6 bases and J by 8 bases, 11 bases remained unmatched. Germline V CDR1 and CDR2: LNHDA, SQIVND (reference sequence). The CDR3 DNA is TGTGCCAGTAGAACCACAGGGGAAAGTGCTACGCAGTATTTT. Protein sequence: CASRTTGESATQYF.

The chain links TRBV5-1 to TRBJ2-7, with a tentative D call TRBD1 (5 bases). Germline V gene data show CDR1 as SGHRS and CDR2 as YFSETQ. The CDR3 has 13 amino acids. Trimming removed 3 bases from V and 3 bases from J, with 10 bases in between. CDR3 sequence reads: CASSSTGNYEQYF. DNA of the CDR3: TGCGCCAGCAGCTCTACAGGAAACTACGAGCAGTACTTC.

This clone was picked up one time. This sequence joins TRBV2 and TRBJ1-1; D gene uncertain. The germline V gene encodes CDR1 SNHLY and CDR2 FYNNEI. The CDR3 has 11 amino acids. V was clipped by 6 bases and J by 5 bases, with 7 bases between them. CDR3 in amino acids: CASRRTTEAFF. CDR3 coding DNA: TGTGCCAGCAGGCGCACGACTGAAGCTTTCTTT.

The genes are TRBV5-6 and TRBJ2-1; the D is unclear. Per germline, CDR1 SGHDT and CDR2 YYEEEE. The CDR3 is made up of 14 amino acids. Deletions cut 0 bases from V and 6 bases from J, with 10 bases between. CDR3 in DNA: TGTGCCAGCAGCTTGGGAGACTTCCGCAATGAGCAGTTCTTC. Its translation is CASSLGDFRNEQFF.

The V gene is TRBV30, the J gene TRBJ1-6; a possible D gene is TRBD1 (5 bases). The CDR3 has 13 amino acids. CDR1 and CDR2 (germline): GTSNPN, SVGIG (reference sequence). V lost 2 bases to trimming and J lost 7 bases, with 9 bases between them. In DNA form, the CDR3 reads TGTGCCTGGAGTCGACAGCTAAATTCACCCCTCCACTTT. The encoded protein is CAWSRQLNSPLHF.

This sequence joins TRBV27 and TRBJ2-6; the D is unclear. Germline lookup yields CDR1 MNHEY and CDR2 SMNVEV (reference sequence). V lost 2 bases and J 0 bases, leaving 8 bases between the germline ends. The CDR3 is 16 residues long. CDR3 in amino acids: CASSLRWSSGANVLTF. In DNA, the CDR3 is TGTGCCAGCAGTTTAAGGTGGAGCTCTGGGGCCAACGTCCTGACTTTC.

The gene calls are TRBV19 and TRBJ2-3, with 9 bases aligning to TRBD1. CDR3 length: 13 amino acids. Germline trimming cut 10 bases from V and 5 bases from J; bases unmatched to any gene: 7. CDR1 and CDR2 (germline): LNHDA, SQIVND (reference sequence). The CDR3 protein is CATTQGAGDTQYF. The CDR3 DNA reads TGTGCCACTACACAGGGGGCTGGAGATACGCAGTATTTT. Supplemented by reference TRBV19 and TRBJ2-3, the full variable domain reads DGGITQSPKYLFRKEGQNVTLSCEQNLNHDAMYWYRQDPGQGLRLIYYSQIVNDFQKGDIAEGYSVSREKKESFPLTVTSAQKNPTAFYLCATTQGAGDTQYFGPGTRLTVL.

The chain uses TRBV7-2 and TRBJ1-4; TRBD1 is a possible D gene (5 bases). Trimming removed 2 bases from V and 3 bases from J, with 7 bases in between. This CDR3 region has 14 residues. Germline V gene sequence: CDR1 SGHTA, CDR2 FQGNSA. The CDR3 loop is CASSLPGANEKLFF. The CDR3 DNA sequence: TGTGCCAGCAGCTTACCGGGGGCTAATGAAAAACTGTTTTTT.

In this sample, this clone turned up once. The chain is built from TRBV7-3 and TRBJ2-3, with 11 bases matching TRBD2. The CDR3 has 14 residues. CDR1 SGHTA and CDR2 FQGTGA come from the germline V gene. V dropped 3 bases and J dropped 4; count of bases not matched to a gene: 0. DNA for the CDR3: TGTGCCAGCAGCTTTAGCGGGGGGGCAGATACGCAGTATTTT. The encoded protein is CASSFSGGADTQYF. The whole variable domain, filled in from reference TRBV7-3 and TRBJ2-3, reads GAGVSQTPSNKVTEKGKYVELRCDPISGHTALYWYRQSLGQGPEFLIYFQGTGAADDSGLPNDRFFAVRPEGSVSTLKIQRTERGDSAVYLCASSFSGGADTQYFGPGTRLTVL.

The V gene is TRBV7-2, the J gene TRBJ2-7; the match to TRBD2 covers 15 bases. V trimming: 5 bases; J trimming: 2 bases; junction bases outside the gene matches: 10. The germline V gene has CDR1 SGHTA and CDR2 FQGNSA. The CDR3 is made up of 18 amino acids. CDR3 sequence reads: CASSLRVGTSGGTYEQYF. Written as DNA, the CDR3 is TGTGCCAGCAGCCTCAGGGTGGGGACTAGCGGGGGGACCTACGAGCAGTACTTC.

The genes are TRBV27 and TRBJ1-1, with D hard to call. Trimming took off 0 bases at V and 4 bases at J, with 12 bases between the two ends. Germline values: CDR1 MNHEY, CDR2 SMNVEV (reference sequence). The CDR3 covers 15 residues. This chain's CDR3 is CASSLSIIGSTEAFF. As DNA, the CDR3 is TGTGCCAGCAGTTTATCGATCATCGGGAGCACTGAAGCTTTCTTT.

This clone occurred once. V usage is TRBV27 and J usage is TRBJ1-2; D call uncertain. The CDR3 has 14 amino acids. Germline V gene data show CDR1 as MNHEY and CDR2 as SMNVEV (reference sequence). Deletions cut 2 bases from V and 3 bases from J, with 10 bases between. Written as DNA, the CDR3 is TGTGCCAGCAGTTTAGCGGGCAGTGACTATGGCTACACCTTC. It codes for CASSLAGSDYGYTF.

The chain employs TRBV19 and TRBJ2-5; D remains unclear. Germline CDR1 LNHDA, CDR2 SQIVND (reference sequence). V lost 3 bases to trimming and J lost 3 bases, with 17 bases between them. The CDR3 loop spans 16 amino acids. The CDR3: CASSISSSLTEETQYF. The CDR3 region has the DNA TGTGCCAGTAGTATTTCGTCCTCGCTAACCGAAGAGACCCAGTACTTC. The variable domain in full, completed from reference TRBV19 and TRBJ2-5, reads DGGITQSPKYLFRKEGQNVTLSCEQNLNHDAMYWYRQDPGQGLRLIYYSQIVNDFQKGDIAEGYSVSREKKESFPLTVTSAQKNPTAFYLCASSISSSLTEETQYFGPGTRLLVL.

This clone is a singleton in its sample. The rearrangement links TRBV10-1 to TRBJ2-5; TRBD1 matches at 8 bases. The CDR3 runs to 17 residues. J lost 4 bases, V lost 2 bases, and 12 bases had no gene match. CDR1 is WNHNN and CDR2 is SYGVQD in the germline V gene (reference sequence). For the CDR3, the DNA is TGCGCCAGCAGTGAGCCCACGAATGACAGGGGCGGAGAGACCCAGTACTTC. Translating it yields CASSEPTNDRGGETQYF.

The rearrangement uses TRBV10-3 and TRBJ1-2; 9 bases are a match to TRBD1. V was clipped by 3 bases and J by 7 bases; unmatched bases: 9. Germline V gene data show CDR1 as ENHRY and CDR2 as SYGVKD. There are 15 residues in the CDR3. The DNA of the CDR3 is TGTGCCATCAGTGAAGGGGGGACAGGGATAAGTGGCTACACCTTC. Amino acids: CAISEGGTGISGYTF.

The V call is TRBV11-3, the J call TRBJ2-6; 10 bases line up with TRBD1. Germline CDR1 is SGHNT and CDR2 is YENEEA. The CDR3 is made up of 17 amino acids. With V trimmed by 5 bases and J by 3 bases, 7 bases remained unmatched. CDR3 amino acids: CASSQGQGRDGANVLTF. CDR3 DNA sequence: TGTGCCAGCAGCCAGGGACAGGGGCGTGATGGGGCCAACGTCCTGACTTTC.

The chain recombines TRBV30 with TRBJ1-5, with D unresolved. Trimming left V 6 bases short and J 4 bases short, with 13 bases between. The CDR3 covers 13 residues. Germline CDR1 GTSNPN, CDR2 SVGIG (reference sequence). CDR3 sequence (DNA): TGTGCCTGCTCCTCCCGGGAGAATCAGCCCCAGCATTTT. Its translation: CACSSRENQPQHF.

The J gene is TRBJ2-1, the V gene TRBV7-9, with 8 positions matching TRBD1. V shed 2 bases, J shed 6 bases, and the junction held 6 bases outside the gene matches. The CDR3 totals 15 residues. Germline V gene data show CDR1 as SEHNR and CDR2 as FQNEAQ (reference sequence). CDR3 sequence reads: CASSLQRTGINEQFF. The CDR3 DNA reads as TGTGCCAGCAGCTTACAAAGGACAGGGATCAATGAGCAGTTCTTC.

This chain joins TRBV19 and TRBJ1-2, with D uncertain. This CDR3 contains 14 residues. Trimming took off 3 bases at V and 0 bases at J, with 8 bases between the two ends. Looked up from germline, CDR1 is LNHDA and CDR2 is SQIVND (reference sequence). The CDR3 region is CASSIRTANYGYTF. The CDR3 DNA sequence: TGTGCCAGTAGTATTCGGACTGCTAACTATGGCTACACCTTC.

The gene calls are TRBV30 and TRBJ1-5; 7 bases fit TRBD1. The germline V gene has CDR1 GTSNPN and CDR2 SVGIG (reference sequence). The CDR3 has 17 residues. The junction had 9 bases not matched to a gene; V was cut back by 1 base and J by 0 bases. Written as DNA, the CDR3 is TGTGCCTGGAGTGAAACAGGGGTTTTTGATAGCAATCAGCCCCAGCATTTT. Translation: CAWSETGVFDSNQPQHF.

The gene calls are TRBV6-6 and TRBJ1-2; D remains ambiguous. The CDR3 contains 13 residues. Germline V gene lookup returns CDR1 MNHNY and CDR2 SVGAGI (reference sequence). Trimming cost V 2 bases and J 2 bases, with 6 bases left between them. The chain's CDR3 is CASSYGQNYGYTF. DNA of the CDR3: TGTGCCAGCAGTTACGGGCAGAACTATGGCTACACCTTC.

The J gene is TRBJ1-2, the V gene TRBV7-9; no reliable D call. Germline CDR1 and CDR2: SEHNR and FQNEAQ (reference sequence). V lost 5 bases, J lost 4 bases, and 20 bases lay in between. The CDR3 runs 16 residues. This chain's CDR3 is CASSPTFTRTTYGYTF. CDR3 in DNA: TGTGCCAGCAGCCCCACGTTCACCAGAACCACCTATGGCTACACCTTC.

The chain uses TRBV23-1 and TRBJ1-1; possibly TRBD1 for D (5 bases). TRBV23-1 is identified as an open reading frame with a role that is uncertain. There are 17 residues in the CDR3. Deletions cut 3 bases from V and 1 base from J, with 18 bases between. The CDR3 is CASSHPIRGGENTEAFF. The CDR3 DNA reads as TGCGCCAGCAGTCACCCCATCCGCGGGGGTGAGAACACTGAAGCTTTCTTT.

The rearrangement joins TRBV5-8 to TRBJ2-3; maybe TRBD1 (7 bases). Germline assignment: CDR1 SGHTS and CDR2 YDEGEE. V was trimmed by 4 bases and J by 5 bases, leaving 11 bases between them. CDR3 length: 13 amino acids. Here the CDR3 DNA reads TGTGCCAGCAGCCACAGGGGAGGAGATACGCAGTATTTT. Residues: CASSHRGGDTQYF.